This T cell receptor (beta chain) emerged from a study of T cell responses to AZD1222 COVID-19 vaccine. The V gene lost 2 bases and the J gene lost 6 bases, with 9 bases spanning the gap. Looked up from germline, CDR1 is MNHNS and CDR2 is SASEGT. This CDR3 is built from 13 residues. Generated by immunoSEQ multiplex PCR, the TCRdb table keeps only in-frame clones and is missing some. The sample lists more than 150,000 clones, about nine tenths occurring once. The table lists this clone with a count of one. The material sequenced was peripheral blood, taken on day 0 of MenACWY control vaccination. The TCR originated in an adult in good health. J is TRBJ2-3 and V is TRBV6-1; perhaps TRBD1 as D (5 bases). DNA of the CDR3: TGTGCCAGCAGTGAACCAGGGATGGATACGCAGTATTTT. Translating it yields CASSEPGMDTQYF.